The 17 T cell receptor beta chains below all came from one sample that was sequenced in a study of OX40 agonist ivuxolimab in advanced cancers. The data were produced by immunoSEQ multiplex PCR, yet TCRdb's version contains in-frame clones alone and is incomplete. The sample has under 100,000 clones, more than 80% seen once. Sequencing used CD4+ or CD8+ T cells sorted from blood, obtained in a trial of the OX40 agonist ivuxolimab. These receptors were collected from an adult with an advanced solid tumor such as melanoma, head and neck, liver or kidney cancer.

The CDR3 is CASSKKTGNTGELFF. CDR3 DNA: TGTGCCAGCAGTAAGAAGACAGGGAACACCGGGGAGCTGTTTTTT. The chain joins TRBV27 to TRBJ2-2; D may be TRBD1 (6 bases). Germline assignment: CDR1 MNHEY and CDR2 SMNVEV (reference sequence). The CDR3 totals 15 residues. V lost 5 bases and J 1 base, leaving 11 bases between the germline ends.

This clone turned up a few times. V is TRBV6-5 and J is TRBJ2-2; weak D call: TRBD1 (5 bases). Per the germline V gene, CDR1 is MNHEY and CDR2 is SVGAGI. The CDR3 is made up of 13 amino acids. V was shortened by 0 bases and J by 7 bases, with 6 bases between the two germline ends. In DNA, the CDR3 is TGTGCCAGCAGTTACTCTAGGGGCGGGGAGCTGTTTTTT. It specifies CASSYSRGGELFF.

The V call is TRBV2, the J call TRBJ2-6, with D possibly being TRBD1 (5 bases). Deletions cut 10 bases from V and 0 bases from J, with 19 bases between. Germline V lookup: CDR1 SNHLY, CDR2 FYNNEI. The CDR3 length is 17 residues. CDR3: CAIPQGVSSSGANVLTF. Here the CDR3 DNA reads TGTGCCATCCCCCAAGGGGTCTCAAGCTCTGGGGCCAACGTCCTGACTTTC.

The chain combines TRBV7-8 with TRBJ1-2, with a tentative D call TRBD1 (5 bases). This CDR3 has 18 amino acids. The germline CDR1 and CDR2 sequences are SGHVS and FQNEAQ. V gave up 6 bases and J gave up 8 bases, with 31 bases separating them. The CDR3: CASSSILARDPLSRGYTF. Written as DNA, the CDR3 is TGTGCCAGCAGTTCTATTCTGGCTCGGGACCCTTTATCGAGGGGCTACACCTTC.

V and J are TRBV5-6 and TRBJ2-7, with 10 bases that match TRBD1. This CDR3 comprises 11 residues. Germline CDR1 is SGHDT and CDR2 is YYEEEE. V lost 8 bases to trimming and J lost 5 bases; unmatched junction nucleotides: 1. The CDR3 DNA sequence: TGTGCCAGTGGGACAGGGGACGAGCAGTACTTC. It yields the protein CASGTGDEQYF.

This clone is a singleton in its sample. This chain uses TRBV7-6 with TRBJ1-1; perhaps TRBD1 as D (5 bases). Trimming cost V 1 base and J 5 bases, with 11 bases left between them. Germline V lookup: CDR1 SGHVS, CDR2 FNYEAQ. This CDR3 region has 14 residues. The CDR3 DNA reads TGTGCCAGCAGCTTAGATGTGGGGCGAACTGAAGCTTTCTTT. This codes for CASSLDVGRTEAFF.

The V gene is TRBV19, the J gene TRBJ2-4; 10 bases map to TRBD2. The J segment lost 1 base and the V segment lost 0 bases, leaving 9 bases of the junction unmatched. The CDR3 is 19 amino acids. CDR1 and CDR2 (germline): LNHDA, SQIVND (reference sequence). Here the CDR3 reads CASSIDLAGADLAKNIQYF. Written as DNA, the CDR3 is TGTGCCAGTAGTATAGACCTAGCGGGGGCTGACCTCGCCAAAAACATTCAGTACTTC. The full variable domain, rest sourced from reference TRBV19 and TRBJ2-4, is DGGITQSPKYLFRKEGQNVTLSCEQNLNHDAMYWYRQDPGQGLRLIYYSQIVNDFQKGDIAEGYSVSREKKESFPLTVTSAQKNPTAFYLCASSIDLAGADLAKNIQYFGAGTRLSVL.

This clone was recorded only once. The chain employs TRBV27 and TRBJ2-3; TRBD2 matches at 14 bases. Germline V CDR1 and CDR2: MNHEY, SMNVEV (reference sequence). With V trimmed by 5 bases and J by 6 bases, 10 bases remained unmatched. The CDR3 spans 17 residues. CDR3 nucleotide sequence: TGTGCCAGCAGTCCCACCGTTCGACTAGCGGGGGGGGATACGCAGTATTTT. It translates to CASSPTVRLAGGDTQYF.

The chain couples TRBV2 to TRBJ1-5; D may be TRBD1 (5 bases). The V and J ends lost 2 bases and 6 bases respectively, with 14 bases between them. Germline CDR1 reads SNHLY; CDR2 reads FYNNEI. This CDR3 comprises 15 residues. The CDR3 loop reads CASSELWGAGQPQHF. As DNA, the CDR3 is TGTGCCAGCAGTGAACTTTGGGGCGCGGGTCAGCCCCAGCATTTT.

This rearrangement joins TRBV5-1 to TRBJ2-5; 7 nucleotides match TRBD2. The CDR3 totals 14 residues. Germline V lookup: CDR1 SGHRS, CDR2 YFSETQ. The trim removed 2 bases at V and 1 base at J, leaving 2 bases unmatched. CDR3 coding DNA: TGCGCCAGCAGCTTCGGACTAGGCCAAGAGACCCAGTACTTC. As protein: CASSFGLGQETQYF. The full variable domain, rest sourced from reference TRBV5-1 and TRBJ2-5, is KAGVTQTPRYLIKTRGQQVTLSCSPISGHRSVSWYQQTPGQGLQFLFEYFSETQRNKGNFPGRFSGRQFSNSRSEMNVSTLELGDSALYLCASSFGLGQETQYFGPGTRLLVL.

This clone has more than one count but fewer than ten. This chain uses TRBV7-2 with TRBJ1-5, with 9 bases lining up with TRBD1. This CDR3 is built from 15 residues. The V segment lost 6 bases and the J segment 6 bases; nucleotides outside the gene matches: 9. Per the germline V gene, CDR1 is SGHTA and CDR2 is FQGNSA. The CDR3 DNA is TGTGCCAGCAGGCGGGACAGGGAGAGGGCTCAGCCCCAGCATTTT. This sequence encodes CASRRDRERAQPQHF.

This rearrangement joins TRBV9 to TRBJ1-2; 8 positions agree with TRBD1. The trim removed 0 bases at V and 7 bases at J, leaving 8 bases unmatched. CDR3 length: 15 amino acids. Germline-derived CDR1 and CDR2 are SGDLS and YYNGEE. CDR3 amino acids: CASSVVSQGAAGYTF. CDR3 sequence (DNA): TGTGCCAGCAGCGTAGTGAGTCAGGGGGCGGCTGGCTACACCTTC.

The chain has TRBV11-2 and TRBJ1-1; D is undetermined. The germline V gene has CDR1 SGHAT and CDR2 FQNNGV. The CDR3 loop spans 13 amino acids. The germline V and J ends were trimmed by 0 bases and 11 bases, with 13 bases remaining between them. The CDR3 region has the DNA TGTGCCAGCAGCTTAGATCTGTTGGTGGGCGCTTTCTTT. Translation: CASSLDLLVGAFF.

The chain recombines TRBV18 with TRBJ2-7; TRBD1 or TRBD2 may be the D gene (5 bases each). Trimming pared 3 bases from V and 3 bases from J, leaving 9 bases between. CDR3 size: 13 residues. Germline values: CDR1 KGHSH, CDR2 LQKENI. In DNA, the CDR3 is TGTGCCAGCTCACCCGGGACCTACTACGAGCAGTACTTC. Protein product: CASSPGTYYEQYF.

V is TRBV7-6 and J is TRBJ2-1; tentatively, D is TRBD1 (6 bases). V shed 5 bases and J shed 0 bases, with 14 bases lying between them. The CDR3 extends over 16 amino acids. The germline CDR1 and CDR2 sequences are SGHVS and FNYEAQ. The CDR3 nucleotides read TGTGCCAGCAGCAGTTGGACAGTTAGCTCCTACAATGAGCAGTTCTTC. Its translation: CASSSWTVSSYNEQFF. Complete variable domain (other parts from reference TRBV7-6 and TRBJ2-1): GAGVSQSPRYKVTKRGQDVALRCDPISGHVSLYWYRQALGQGPEFLTYFNYEAQQDKSGLPNDRFSAERPEGSISTLTIQRTEQRDSAMYRCASSSWTVSSYNEQFFGPGTRLTVL.

This chain uses TRBV7-2 with TRBJ1-4; D unclear. The V gene's germline CDR1 is SGHTA and CDR2 FQGNSA. V lost 2 bases, J lost 8 bases, and 9 bases lay in between. This CDR3 comprises 13 residues. The CDR3 spells CASSLKVGEKLFF. The CDR3, as DNA: TGTGCCAGCAGCTTAAAGGTGGGGGAAAAACTGTTTTTT.

Note on this clone: Other DNA sequences of this sample code for an identical CDR3. The chain combines TRBV5-1 with TRBJ1-4; a possible D gene is TRBD1 (5 bases). CDR3 length equals 15 residues. Trimming left V 0 bases short and J 4 bases short, with 10 bases between. Germline assignment: CDR1 SGHRS and CDR2 YFSETQ. CDR3: CASSLGQLDNEKLFF. CDR3 sequence (DNA): TGCGCCAGCAGCTTGGGACAGCTAGATAATGAAAAACTGTTTTTT.